The present entry profiles one TCR beta chain with its context. The target antigen is unknown. This entry is derived from a study of graft-versus-host responses after intestinal transplantation. Overall study findings and caveats: Levels of circulating GvH clones at their peak were associated with early post-transplant HvG declines. GvH clones were found in recipient marrow; some appeared first in ileum or blood. High graft-versus-host to host-versus-graft T cell clonal ratios marked allografts of patients with graft-donor macrochimerism.

Germline CDR1 reads LNHDA; CDR2 reads SQIVND (reference sequence). The germline V and J ends were trimmed by 3 bases and 6 bases, with 15 bases remaining between them. CDR3 size: 14 residues. Some clones are missing from TCRdb's copy, which holds only in-frame ones; the method was immunoSEQ multiplex PCR. The table lists tens of thousands of clones, 91% of them singletons, with under 2.5% in the top ten. The chain carries TRBV19 and TRBJ2-7; D possibly uses TRBD1 or TRBD2 (6 bases each). The source is a human patient who received an intestinal transplant, so some T cells may come from the graft donor. The input for sequencing was PBMCs, taken almost 320 days after intestinal transplant. This chain's CDR3 is CASSILGARGEQYF. As DNA, the CDR3 is TGTGCCAGTAGTATTCTGGGGGCGCGGGGCGAGCAGTACTTC.